Reported below is one T cell receptor beta chain. Repertoires were generated with immunoSEQ multiplex PCR, while TCRdb's copy carries only in-frame clones and drops some. This table holds fewer than 450,000 clones, around 88% found once. The entry originates in a study of blood T cell repertoires in COVID-19. The sequence was collected from a woman aged 45-65 years with COVID-19, enrolled during active disease. Sequencing was performed on peripheral blood.

CDR3 sequence: CASSQGNILFSGNTIYF. CDR3 coding DNA: TGTGCCAGCAGCCAAGGTAACATCTTATTCTCTGGAAACACCATATATTTT. The chain recombines TRBV3-1 (or the pseudogene TRBV3-2) with TRBJ1-3; D remains ambiguous. Germline CDR1 reads LGHDT; CDR2 reads YNNKEL (reference sequence). CDR3 length: 17 amino acids. V lost 1 base, J lost 0 bases, and 13 bases lay in between.